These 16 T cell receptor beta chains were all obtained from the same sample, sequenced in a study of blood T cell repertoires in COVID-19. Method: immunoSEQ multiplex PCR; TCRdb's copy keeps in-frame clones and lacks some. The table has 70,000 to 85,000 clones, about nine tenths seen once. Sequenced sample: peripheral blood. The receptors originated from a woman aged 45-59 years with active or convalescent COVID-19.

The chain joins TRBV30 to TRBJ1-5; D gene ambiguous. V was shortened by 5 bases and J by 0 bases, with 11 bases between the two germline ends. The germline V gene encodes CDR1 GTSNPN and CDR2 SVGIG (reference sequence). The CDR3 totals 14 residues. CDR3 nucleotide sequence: TGTGCCTGGGCGGGCGGGTATAGCAATCAGCCCCAGCATTTT. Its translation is CAWAGGYSNQPQHF.

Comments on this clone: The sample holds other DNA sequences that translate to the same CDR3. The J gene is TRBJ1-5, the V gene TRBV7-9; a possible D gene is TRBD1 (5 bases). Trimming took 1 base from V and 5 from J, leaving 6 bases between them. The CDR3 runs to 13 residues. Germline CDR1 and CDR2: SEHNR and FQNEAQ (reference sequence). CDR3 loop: CASSLGGDQPQHF. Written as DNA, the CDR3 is TGTGCCAGCAGCTTAGGGGGGGATCAGCCCCAGCATTTT.

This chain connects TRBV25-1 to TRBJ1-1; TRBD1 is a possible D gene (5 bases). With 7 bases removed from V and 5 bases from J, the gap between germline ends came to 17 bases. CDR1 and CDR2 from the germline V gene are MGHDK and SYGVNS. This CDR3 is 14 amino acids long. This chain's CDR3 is CASTRGEVGTEAFF. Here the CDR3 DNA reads TGTGCCAGCACGAGAGGGGAGGTGGGGACTGAAGCTTTCTTT.

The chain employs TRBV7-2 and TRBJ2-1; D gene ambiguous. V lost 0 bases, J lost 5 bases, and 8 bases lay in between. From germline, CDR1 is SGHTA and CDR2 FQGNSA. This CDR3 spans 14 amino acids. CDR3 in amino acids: CASSLASVNNEQFF. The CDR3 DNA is TGTGCCAGCAGCTTAGCATCGGTCAACAATGAGCAGTTCTTC. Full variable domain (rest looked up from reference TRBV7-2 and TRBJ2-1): GAGVSQSPSNKVTEKGKDVELRCDPISGHTALYWYRQSLGQGLEFLIYFQGNSAPDKSGLPSDRFSAERTGGSVSTLTIQRTQQEDSAVYLCASSLASVNNEQFFGPGTRLTVL.

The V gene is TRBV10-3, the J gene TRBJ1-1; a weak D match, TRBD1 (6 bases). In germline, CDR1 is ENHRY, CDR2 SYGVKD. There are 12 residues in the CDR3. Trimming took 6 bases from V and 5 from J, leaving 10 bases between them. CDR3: CAIRGGGTEAFF. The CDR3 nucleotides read TGTGCCATCAGAGGGGGAGGGACTGAAGCTTTCTTT.

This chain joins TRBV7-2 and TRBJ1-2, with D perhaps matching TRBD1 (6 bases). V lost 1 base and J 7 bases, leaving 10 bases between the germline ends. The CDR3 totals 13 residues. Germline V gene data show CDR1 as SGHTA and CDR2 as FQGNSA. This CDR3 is CASSLERGLGYTF. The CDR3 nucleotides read TGTGCCAGCAGCTTAGAGCGGGGGCTTGGCTACACCTTC.

CDR3 in DNA: TGTGCCACCGGGGGACAGGGGAGCACAGATACGCAGTATTTT. It is translated as CATGGQGSTDTQYF. The V call is TRBV15, the J call TRBJ2-3; 10 bases map to TRBD1. Per germline, CDR1 LNHNV and CDR2 YYDKDF (reference sequence). The V gene end was trimmed by 8 bases and the J gene end by 0 bases; junction bases not matched to a gene: 2. CDR3 length: 14 residues.

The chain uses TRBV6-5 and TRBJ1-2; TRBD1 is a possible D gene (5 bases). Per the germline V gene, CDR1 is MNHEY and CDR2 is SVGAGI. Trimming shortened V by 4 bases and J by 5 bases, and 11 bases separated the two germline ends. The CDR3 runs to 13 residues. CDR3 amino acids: CASSFRVEYGYTF. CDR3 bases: TGTGCCAGCAGTTTCAGGGTAGAGTATGGCTACACCTTC.

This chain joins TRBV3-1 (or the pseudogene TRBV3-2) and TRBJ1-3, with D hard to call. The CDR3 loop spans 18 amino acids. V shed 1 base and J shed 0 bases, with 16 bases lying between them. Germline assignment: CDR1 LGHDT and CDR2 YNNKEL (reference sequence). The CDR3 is CASSQVRNKFNSGNTIYF. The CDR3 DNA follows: TGTGCCAGCAGCCAAGTGCGGAACAAGTTTAACTCTGGAAACACCATATATTTT.

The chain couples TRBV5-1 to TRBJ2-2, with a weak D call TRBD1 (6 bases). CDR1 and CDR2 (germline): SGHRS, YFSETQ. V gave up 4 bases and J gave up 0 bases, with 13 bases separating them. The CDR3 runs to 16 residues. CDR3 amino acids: CASSRTGTPNTGELFF. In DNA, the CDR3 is TGCGCCAGCAGCCGCACCGGGACACCGAACACCGGGGAGCTGTTTTTT.

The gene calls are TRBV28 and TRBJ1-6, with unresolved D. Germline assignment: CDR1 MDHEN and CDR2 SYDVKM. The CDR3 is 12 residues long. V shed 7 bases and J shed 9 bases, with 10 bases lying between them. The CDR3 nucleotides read TGTGCCAGCATGCGAATCTCTTCACCCCTCCACTTT. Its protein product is CASMRISSPLHF.

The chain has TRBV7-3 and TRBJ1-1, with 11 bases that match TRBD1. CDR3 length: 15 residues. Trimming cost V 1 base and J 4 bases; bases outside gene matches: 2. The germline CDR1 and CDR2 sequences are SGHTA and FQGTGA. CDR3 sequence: CASSLMGTGGTEAFF. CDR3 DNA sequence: TGTGCCAGCAGCTTAATGGGGACAGGGGGCACTGAAGCTTTCTTT.

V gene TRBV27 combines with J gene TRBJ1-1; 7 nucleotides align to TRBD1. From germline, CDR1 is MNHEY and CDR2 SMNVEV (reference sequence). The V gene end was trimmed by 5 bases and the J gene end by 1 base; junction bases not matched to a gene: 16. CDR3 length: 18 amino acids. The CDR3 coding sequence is TGTGCCAGCAGTCCCCGACCCCCGACCGGGACAGCGAACACTGAAGCTTTCTTT. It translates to CASSPRPPTGTANTEAFF.

For the CDR3, the DNA is TGTGCCAGCAGCCATCCCGGTTCGTCCTACGAGCAGTACTTC. As protein: CASSHPGSSYEQYF. The J gene is TRBJ2-7, the V gene TRBV11-2, with unresolved D. V was trimmed by 5 bases and J by 1 base, leaving 12 bases between them. The CDR3 contains 14 residues. CDR1 is SGHAT and CDR2 is FQNNGV in the germline V gene.

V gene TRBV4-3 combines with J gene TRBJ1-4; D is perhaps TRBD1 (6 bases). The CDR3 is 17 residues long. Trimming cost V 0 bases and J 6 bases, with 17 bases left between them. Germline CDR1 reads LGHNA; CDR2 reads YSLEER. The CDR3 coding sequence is TGCGCCAGCAGCCAAGATGGGTACCGGGACAATCATGAAAAACTGTTTTTT. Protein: CASSQDGYRDNHEKLFF.

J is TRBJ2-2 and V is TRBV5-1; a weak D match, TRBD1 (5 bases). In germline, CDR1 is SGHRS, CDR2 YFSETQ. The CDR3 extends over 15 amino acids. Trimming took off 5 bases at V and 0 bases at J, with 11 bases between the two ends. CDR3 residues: CASRRQHANTGELFF. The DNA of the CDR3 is TGCGCCAGCAGGAGACAGCACGCGAACACCGGGGAGCTGTTTTTT.